This TCR beta chain was observed in a study of human T cells and chemical hapten exposure. Findings of the study overall: The number of TCRs above 1 in 1000 frequency did not change after DPC sensitization.

Original data processing: Sample TCR counts, which ranged from roughly 23,224 to 750,000, had a median of roughly 92,000. TCRdb independently ran MiXCR on the RACE reads; one entry per CDR3 protein. The V and J calls come from TCRdb's annotation, not from the publication. The sample yields about 84,000 distinct CDR3 sequences, under 11% seen once. This clonotype was seen ten or more times. Antigen: not known. Sample time point: patch test 2, 6 weeks after DPC sensitization. Regarding treatment: therapeutic diphenylcyclopropenone sensitization with weekly scalp DPC. In every case, blood was obtained before the patch test was applied. This CDR3 region has 13 residues. Trimming removed 4 bases at V and 1 base at J, with 8 bases between. Looked up from germline, CDR1 is MNHNY and CDR2 is SVGAGI (reference sequence).

The sequence was obtained from a woman between 45 and 65 years old with alopecia areata. Some clones in this sample may be carry-over from other donors' samples. Sample: whole blood, taken in connection with sensitization to the hapten diphenylcyclopropenone (DPC). The J gene is TRBJ2-7, the V gene TRBV6-6, with D unclear. The CDR3 loop reads CASSSRASYEQYF. CDR3 DNA: TGTGCCAGCAGTTCTCGGGCTTCCTACGAGCAGTACTTC.